Presented here are 27 T cell receptor beta chains from one specimen sequenced in a study of blood T cell repertoires in COVID-19. Clones were read by immunoSEQ multiplex PCR, and TCRdb kept only the in-frame ones, dropping some. Seen here are 30,000 or so clones, 70% to 90% observed once, and the top ten hold 25% to 30%. The specimen was peripheral blood. These receptors were collected from a woman of 80 years or more with COVID-19, enrolled during active disease.

The genes are TRBV3-1 (or the pseudogene TRBV3-2) and TRBJ2-7, with D unclear. The germline CDR1 and CDR2 sequences are LGHDT and YNNKEL (reference sequence). V lost 0 bases and J 0 bases, leaving 6 bases between the germline ends. The CDR3 has 14 residues. CDR3: CASSQEYSSYEQYF. The CDR3 nucleotides read TGTGCCAGCAGCCAAGAGTACAGCTCCTACGAGCAGTACTTC.

V gene TRBV14 combines with J gene TRBJ2-7; D is unclear. Trimming cost V 2 bases and J 2 bases, with 19 bases left between them. The V gene's germline CDR1 is SGHDN and CDR2 FVKESK. The CDR3 consists of 17 residues. CDR3 nucleotides: TGTGCCAGCAGCCAACAACTCCCCGTATACGATGCCTACGAGCAGTACTTC. This gives the protein CASSQQLPVYDAYEQYF.

The rearrangement links TRBV21-1 to TRBJ1-4. TRBV21-1 is deemed a pseudogene. CDR3 length equals 19 residues. For the CDR3, the DNA is TGTGCCAGCAGCAAAGGTCTCATGGAGGGTAGAGGAGCTAATGAAAAACTGTTTTTT. It specifies CASSKGLMEGRGANEKLFF.

This chain joins TRBV30 and TRBJ1-5, with TRBD1 as a possible D gene (6 bases). Germline CDR1 is GTSNPN and CDR2 is SVGIG (reference sequence). V was pared by 1 base and J by 7 bases, with 11 bases between. This CDR3 contains 13 residues. CDR3 loop: CAWSDAGTQPQHF. CDR3 coding DNA: TGTGCCTGGAGTGATGCAGGGACACAGCCCCAGCATTTT.

The chain couples TRBV12-5 to TRBJ1-3; D unclear. V was clipped by 6 bases and J by 6 bases, with 9 bases between them. Germline values: CDR1 LGHNT, CDR2 FRNRAP. The CDR3 runs 12 residues. The CDR3 DNA reads TGTGCTAGTGGGGCGGGGTTAAACACCATATATTTT. Its translation is CASGAGLNTIYF. Using reference TRBV12-5 and TRBJ1-3 for the parts outside the CDR3, the full variable domain is DARVTQTPRHKVTEMGQEVTMRCQPILGHNTVFWYRQTMMQGLELLAYFRNRAPLDDSGMPKDRFSAEMPDATLATLKIQPSEPRDSAVYFCASGAGLNTIYFGEGSWLTVV.

This clone has a handful of counts. CDR3: CASSQEAVAANTGELFF. The CDR3 nucleotides are TGCGCCAGCAGCCAAGAGGCGGTAGCGGCGAACACCGGGGAGCTGTTTTTT. This sequence joins TRBV4-1 and TRBJ2-2, with TRBD2 as a possible D gene (6 bases). CDR3 length: 17 amino acids. Deletions cut 0 bases from V and 0 bases from J, with 11 bases between. Germline V CDR1 and CDR2: MGHRA, YSYEKL.

This clone was recorded only once. The V call is TRBV2, the J call TRBJ1-3, with TRBD1 matching 7 bases. V shed 7 bases, J shed 9 bases, and the junction held 15 bases outside the gene matches. CDR1 is SNHLY, CDR2 FYNNEI, per germline. The CDR3 runs 15 residues. The CDR3 is CASTGRDRFHSTIYF. CDR3 sequence (DNA): TGTGCCAGCACCGGCCGGGACAGATTTCACAGCACCATATATTTT.

This clone is deemed medium-sized (0.01 to 0.1%). The V gene is TRBV7-9, the J gene TRBJ2-5, with 12 bases aligning to TRBD1. V was pared by 4 bases and J by 5 bases, with 14 bases of the junction left unmatched. The germline V gene has CDR1 SEHNR and CDR2 FQNEAQ (reference sequence). The CDR3 sequence is 18 residues long. The CDR3 sequence: CASSSAPRDRGLGETQYF. In DNA, the CDR3 is TGTGCCAGCAGCTCTGCCCCCCGGGACAGGGGGCTCGGGGAGACCCAGTACTTC.

This sequence joins TRBV30 and TRBJ2-5, with D tentatively TRBD2 (6 bases). V was cut by 2 bases and J by 6 bases, with 10 bases left in between. This CDR3 has 12 amino acids. Germline V gives CDR1 GTSNPN, CDR2 SVGIG (reference sequence). CDR3 DNA: TGTGCCTGGAGTTGGAGGGGAAAGACCCAGTACTTC. It specifies CAWSWRGKTQYF.

The chain links TRBV18 to TRBJ2-7, with 8 bases fitting TRBD2. CDR3 size: 12 residues. The germline CDR1 and CDR2 sequences are KGHSH and LQKENI. V lost 6 bases and J lost 6; bases outside the gene matches: 4. The CDR3 DNA is TGTGCCAGCTCCCGGGGGGGGAGCGAGCAGTACTTC. Translated: CASSRGGSEQYF. Variable domain in full (rest from reference TRBV18 and TRBJ2-7): NAGVMQNPRHLVRRRGQEARLRCSPMKGHSHVYWYRQLPEEGLKFMVYLQKENIIDESGMPKERFSAEFPKEGPSILRIQQVVRGDSAAYFCASSRGGSEQYFGPGTRLTVT.

V usage is TRBV4-1 and J usage is TRBJ1-5, with a weak D call TRBD1 (5 bases). This CDR3 is built from 13 residues. V was shortened by 0 bases and J by 13 bases, with 13 bases between the two germline ends. Germline lookup yields CDR1 MGHRA and CDR2 YSYEKL. The CDR3 DNA is TGCGCCAGCAGCCAAGATGGGGGGGACTCACAGCATTTT. This translates into CASSQDGGDSQHF.

V and J are TRBV11-2 and TRBJ1-1; a weak D match, TRBD1 (5 bases). From germline, CDR1 is SGHAT and CDR2 FQNNGV. The CDR3 is 14 amino acids. The V and J ends lost 2 bases and 2 bases respectively, with 9 bases between them. In nucleotides, the CDR3 is TGTGCCAGCAGCTTACAGACAGTAAACACTGAAGCTTTCTTT. As protein: CASSLQTVNTEAFF.

The V call is TRBV30, the J call TRBJ2-1; 9 bases map to TRBD2. The CDR3 spans 14 residues. Germline V gene sequence: CDR1 GTSNPN, CDR2 SVGIG (reference sequence). After removal of 2 bases from V and 9 bases from J, the junction contained 8 bases not matched to a gene. The CDR3 spells CAWSKGGGASEQFF. For the CDR3, the DNA is TGTGCCTGGAGTAAGGGCGGGGGGGCCTCTGAGCAGTTCTTC.

The V and J genes are TRBV7-9 and TRBJ2-7; the D gene is possibly TRBD2 (7 bases). Per germline, CDR1 SEHNR and CDR2 FQNEAQ (reference sequence). This CDR3 contains 15 residues. The ends were cut back, 4 bases at V and 0 bases at J, with 13 bases in the middle. Written as DNA, the CDR3 is TGTGCCAGCAGCTCCGCGGGGGCCCGCTCCTACGAGCAGTACTTC. This gives the protein CASSSAGARSYEQYF.

CDR3 in amino acids: CASSVGGAVKETQYF. The DNA for the CDR3 is TGTGCCAGCAGCGTCGGGGGGGCGGTTAAAGAGACCCAGTACTTC. The chain joins TRBV9 to TRBJ2-5; 8 positions agree with TRBD2. The germline V gene has CDR1 SGDLS and CDR2 YYNGEE. The CDR3 extends over 15 amino acids. Losses at the gene ends were 2 bases for V and 3 bases for J; bases not matched to a gene: 6.

This chain uses TRBV6-5 with TRBJ2-1; 9 bases match TRBD1. The V gene end was trimmed by 6 bases and the J gene end by 6 bases; junction bases not matched to a gene: 3. The CDR3 covers 13 residues. From germline, CDR1 is MNHEY and CDR2 SVGAGI. CDR3: CASRTGGGNEQFF. Written as DNA, the CDR3 is TGTGCCAGCAGGACAGGGGGTGGCAATGAGCAGTTCTTC.

The sample holds one count of this clone. The chain carries TRBV12-3 or TRBV12-4 and TRBJ2-7; D gene uncertain. The V end was cut by 3 bases, the J end by 3 bases, with 6 bases between. This CDR3 has 12 amino acids. CDR3 in amino acids: CASSLRLYEQYF. The CDR3 DNA is TGTGCCAGCAGTTTGAGACTCTACGAGCAGTACTTC.

The chain uses TRBV7-2 and TRBJ2-4, with 10 bases that match TRBD2. This CDR3 is built from 19 residues. Trimming removed 5 bases from V and 3 bases from J; junction bases left unmatched: 16. The germline V gene has CDR1 SGHTA and CDR2 FQGNSA. In DNA, the CDR3 is TGTGCCAGCAGCCCCCGGGTGGCAGCGGGGGGGGAGAGCAAAAACATTCAGTACTTC. This translates into CASSPRVAAGGESKNIQYF.

The CDR3 reads CASSEAAGDIGSPLHF. The CDR3 coding sequence is TGTGCCAGCAGTGAAGCGGCAGGGGATATCGGTTCACCCCTCCACTTT. The J gene is TRBJ1-6, the V gene TRBV2, with D possibly being TRBD1 (6 bases). This CDR3 contains 16 residues. The V gene lost 0 bases and the J gene lost 9 bases, with 15 bases spanning the gap. Per the germline V gene, CDR1 is SNHLY and CDR2 is FYNNEI.

The chain has TRBV10-2 and TRBJ1-2, with 8 bases aligning to TRBD1. Germline assignment: CDR1 WSHSY and CDR2 SAAADI. The CDR3 totals 16 residues. V trimming: 2 bases; J trimming: 6 bases; junction bases outside the gene matches: 11. The CDR3 sequence is CASSEQGALRSHGYTF. As DNA, the CDR3 is TGCGCCAGCAGTGAGCAGGGGGCGCTTCGTAGCCATGGCTACACCTTC.

The V call is TRBV11-2, the J call TRBJ2-7, with 7 bases identical to TRBD1. Trimming took 7 bases from V and 3 from J; bases not matched to a gene: 12. The CDR3 is 15 residues long. In germline, CDR1 is SGHAT, CDR2 FQNNGV. The CDR3 region has the DNA TGTGCCAGCACCGAGACCGTAGGGGGCATCTACGAGCAGTACTTC. This sequence encodes CASTETVGGIYEQYF. Supplemented by reference TRBV11-2 and TRBJ2-7, the full variable domain reads EAGVAQSPRYKIIEKRQSVAFWCNPISGHATLYWYQQILGQGPKLLIQFQNNGVVDDSQLPKDRFSAERLKGVDSTLKIQPAKLEDSAVYLCASTETVGGIYEQYFGPGTRLTVT.

The chain combines TRBV2 with TRBJ1-5; D gene uncertain. Germline V gene lookup returns CDR1 SNHLY and CDR2 FYNNEI. The V end lost 5 bases, the J end lost 0 bases, and 8 bases lay between the germline ends. The CDR3 contains 14 residues. The CDR3 is CASSLADSNQPQHF. CDR3 nucleotide sequence: TGTGCCAGCAGTCTGGCGGATAGCAATCAGCCCCAGCATTTT.

To note about this clone: One junction end does not reproduce the germline sequence, and a read error may be involved. V is TRBV7-8 and J is TRBJ2-7; maybe TRBD2 (6 bases). The CDR3 runs to 12 residues. From germline, CDR1 is SGHVS and CDR2 FQNEAQ. CDR3 protein: CASSLVGPGGEF. The CDR3 bases are TGTGCCAGCAGCTTAGTCGGACCGGGCGGGGAGTTC.

The table lists this clone with a few counts. This rearrangement joins TRBV5-4 to TRBJ2-7; D call uncertain. Trimming shortened V by 0 bases and J by 3 bases, and 10 bases separated the two germline ends. Germline CDR1 reads SGHNT; CDR2 reads YYREEE (reference sequence). CDR3 length: 14 residues. In DNA, the CDR3 is TGTGCCAGCAGCTTGGAACAGTTCGGCTACGAGCAGTACTTC. It yields the protein CASSLEQFGYEQYF.

A single count supports this clone. DNA for the CDR3: TGTGCCAGCAGTGAGGGGCAGGGAGAGACCCAGTACTTC. It codes for CASSEGQGETQYF. This sequence joins TRBV2 and TRBJ2-5; TRBD1 is a possible D gene (5 bases). V lost 3 bases and J lost 4, with 9 bases in between. The germline V gene encodes CDR1 SNHLY and CDR2 FYNNEI. The CDR3 consists of 13 residues.

The gene calls are TRBV2 and TRBJ2-7; 12 positions agree with TRBD1. Germline CDR1 and CDR2: SNHLY and FYNNEI. The CDR3 loop spans 14 amino acids. The J segment lost 2 bases and the V segment lost 7 bases, leaving 3 bases of the junction unmatched. The CDR3 sequence: CASIRDRGPYEQYF. CDR3 coding DNA: TGTGCCAGCATCCGGGACAGGGGGCCCTACGAGCAGTACTTC.

The V and J genes are TRBV6-1 and TRBJ2-2, with TRBD1 as a possible D gene (6 bases). CDR1 MNHNS and CDR2 SASEGT come from the germline V gene. This CDR3 contains 15 residues. The ends were cut back, 1 base at V and 6 bases at J, with 12 bases in the middle. CDR3 sequence: CASSEGGLGSGELFF. The CDR3 DNA is TGTGCCAGCAGTGAAGGGGGGCTAGGATCCGGGGAGCTGTTTTTT.